These 20 T cell receptor beta chains came from one sample sequenced in a study of blood T cell repertoires in COVID-19. Assay: immunoSEQ multiplex PCR; the TCRdb copy retains only in-frame clones and omits some. Among some 180,000 clones listed, around 80% were seen once. Input material: peripheral blood. Receptor source: a woman older than 75 with active or convalescent COVID-19.

The chain links TRBV7-2 to TRBJ1-2, with D uncertain. The CDR3 runs 14 residues. CDR1 and CDR2 from the germline V gene are SGHTA and FQGNSA. V shed 1 base and J shed 3 bases, with 9 bases lying between them. The CDR3 here is CASSLDPSYYGYTF. DNA of the CDR3: TGTGCCAGCAGCTTAGATCCGAGTTACTATGGCTACACCTTC.

This chain joins TRBV28 and TRBJ2-6; D perhaps matches TRBD2 (5 bases). This CDR3 is 16 amino acids long. Germline V lookup: CDR1 MDHEN, CDR2 SYDVKM. V was shortened by 4 bases and J by 0 bases, with 10 bases between the two germline ends. The DNA of the CDR3 is TGTGCCAGCAGTTCGCCCCGGGGCTCTGGGGCCAACGTCCTGACTTTC. Translated: CASSSPRGSGANVLTF.

This clone was detected a few times. V is TRBV4-2 and J is TRBJ2-1; D perhaps matches TRBD2 (6 bases). In germline, CDR1 is LGHNA, CDR2 YNFKEQ. The CDR3 totals 16 residues. The V end lost 0 bases, the J end lost 4 bases, and 13 bases lay between the germline ends. DNA for the CDR3: TGTGCCAGCAGCCAAGATAGCGGTTTACGGTACAATGAGCAGTTCTTC. Its translation is CASSQDSGLRYNEQFF.

This clone turned up a few times. The chain uses TRBV14 and TRBJ1-4, with D possibly matching TRBD1 (5 bases). Trimming stripped 4 bases from V and 4 bases from J, with 13 bases between. The CDR3 extends over 15 amino acids. Germline CDR1 SGHDN, CDR2 FVKESK. The CDR3 loop reads CASSLSGLINEKLFF. The DNA for the CDR3 is TGTGCCAGCAGCCTTTCAGGGCTCATTAATGAAAAACTGTTTTTT.

This chain uses TRBV13 with TRBJ1-1, with a weak D call TRBD1 (5 bases). V was cut by 5 bases and J by 6 bases, with 16 bases left in between. Germline CDR1 reads PRHDT; CDR2 reads FYEKMQ (reference sequence). The CDR3 consists of 14 residues. The CDR3 DNA reads TGTGCCAGCAGCACCGTCGTCTGGGGCGCTGAAGCTTTCTTT. Encoded protein: CASSTVVWGAEAFF.

The chain employs TRBV6-6 and TRBJ2-3, with D unclear. Germline loops: CDR1 MNHNY, CDR2 SVGAGI (reference sequence). The CDR3 sequence is 14 residues long. V lost 4 bases, J lost 0 bases, and 8 bases lay in between. The CDR3 loop reads CASSSFTSTDTQYF. CDR3 coding DNA: TGTGCCAGCAGTTCCTTTACTAGCACAGATACGCAGTATTTT.

This chain joins TRBV11-2 and TRBJ2-5; a possible D gene is TRBD2 (5 bases). Germline assignment: CDR1 SGHAT and CDR2 FQNNGV. The CDR3 extends over 13 amino acids. Trimming removed 3 bases at V and 3 bases at J, with 8 bases between. The CDR3 region is CASSFWREETQYF. The CDR3 DNA reads as TGTGCCAGCAGCTTCTGGCGGGAAGAGACCCAGTACTTC.

The chain joins TRBV5-6 to TRBJ1-3, with D hard to call. Per the germline V gene, CDR1 is SGHDT and CDR2 is YYEEEE. The V end was cut by 4 bases, the J end by 4 bases, with 15 bases between. The CDR3 sequence is 15 residues long. The CDR3 region is CASSKGLEGGNTIYF. The CDR3 nucleotides are TGTGCCAGCAGCAAGGGCCTTGAGGGCGGAAACACCATATATTTT.

This rearrangement joins TRBV19 to TRBJ1-5; perhaps TRBD1 as D (5 bases). The CDR3 is 15 amino acids. V gave up 9 bases and J gave up 7 bases, with 22 bases separating them. In germline, CDR1 is LNHDA, CDR2 SQIVND (reference sequence). CDR3 sequence: CARTERPSRGQPQHF. CDR3 in DNA: TGTGCCAGGACCGAAAGGCCATCTAGGGGACAGCCCCAGCATTTT.

CDR3 loop: CASSPSPGQGDFFEQYF. CDR3 sequence (DNA): TGTGCCAGCAGCCCGAGCCCGGGACAGGGGGATTTTTTCGAGCAGTACTTC. V and J are TRBV7-9 and TRBJ2-7, with TRBD1 identical over 11 bases. After removal of 5 bases from V and 6 bases from J, the junction contained 15 bases not matched to a gene. The germline V gene has CDR1 SEHNR and CDR2 FQNEAQ (reference sequence). CDR3 length: 17 amino acids.

The gene calls are TRBV19 and TRBJ2-2; D perhaps matches TRBD1 (6 bases). The CDR3 covers 15 residues. Per the germline V gene, CDR1 is LNHDA and CDR2 is SQIVND (reference sequence). Trimming removed 5 bases at V and 2 bases at J, with 12 bases between. The CDR3 nucleotides are TGTGCCAGTAGTGACCGGGACACAAACACCGGGGAGCTGTTTTTT. It yields the protein CASSDRDTNTGELFF. Full variable domain (missing parts from reference TRBV19 and TRBJ2-2): DGGITQSPKYLFRKEGQNVTLSCEQNLNHDAMYWYRQDPGQGLRLIYYSQIVNDFQKGDIAEGYSVSREKKESFPLTVTSAQKNPTAFYLCASSDRDTNTGELFFGEGSRLTVL.

This chain uses TRBV30 with TRBJ2-5; 9 nucleotides align to TRBD2. The CDR3 consists of 14 residues. Germline trimming cut 3 bases from V and 2 bases from J; bases unmatched to any gene: 4. The germline V gene encodes CDR1 GTSNPN and CDR2 SVGIG (reference sequence). The CDR3 DNA sequence: TGTGCCTGGAGGGCGGGGGGGCTTCAAGAGACCCAGTACTTC. Residues: CAWRAGGLQETQYF.

This chain links TRBV6-2 or TRBV6-3 with TRBJ1-2; 7 bases are a match to TRBD1. The V gene's germline CDR1 is MNHEY and CDR2 SVGEGT. Germline trimming cut 0 bases from V and 6 bases from J; bases unmatched to any gene: 7. The CDR3 extends over 15 amino acids. The CDR3 bases are TGTGCCAGCAGTTACTCCTCACAGGGGAGAGATGGCTACACCTTC. This sequence encodes CASSYSSQGRDGYTF.

The chain uses TRBV28 and TRBJ1-5; possible D gene TRBD1, 5 bases. Germline CDR1 MDHEN, CDR2 SYDVKM. V was pared by 1 base and J by 3 bases, with 13 bases between. This CDR3 spans 16 amino acids. The CDR3 loop is CASSLYDSIANQPQHF. CDR3 DNA sequence: TGTGCCAGCAGTTTATACGACAGTATAGCCAATCAGCCCCAGCATTTT.

The table lists this clone with a few counts. The CDR3 DNA sequence: TGTGCCAGCTCACCCCGAGGGGGTAGGGATTCACCCCTCCACTTT. It is translated as CASSPRGGRDSPLHF. The chain recombines TRBV18 with TRBJ1-6; tentatively, D is TRBD1 (6 bases). Trimming took off 3 bases at V and 8 bases at J, with 14 bases between the two ends. Germline CDR1 KGHSH, CDR2 LQKENI. The CDR3 consists of 15 residues.

The chain combines TRBV20-1 with TRBJ1-1; D is unclear. Trimming removed 4 bases at V and 1 base at J, with 4 bases between. The CDR3 length is 11 residues. CDR1 is DFQATT and CDR2 is SNEGSKA in the germline V gene (reference sequence). This chain's CDR3 is CSATGNTEAFF. DNA for the CDR3: TGCAGTGCTACCGGGAACACTGAAGCTTTCTTT.

The genes are TRBV19 and TRBJ2-2; 9 nucleotides line up with TRBD1. V dropped 8 bases and J dropped 6; count of bases not matched to a gene: 7. This CDR3 contains 14 residues. Germline values: CDR1 LNHDA, CDR2 SQIVND (reference sequence). The CDR3 region has the DNA TGTGCCAGTCAGGACAGGGGTCGGTCCGGGGAGCTGTTTTTT. Protein product: CASQDRGRSGELFF. The whole variable domain, filled in from reference TRBV19 and TRBJ2-2, reads DGGITQSPKYLFRKEGQNVTLSCEQNLNHDAMYWYRQDPGQGLRLIYYSQIVNDFQKGDIAEGYSVSREKKESFPLTVTSAQKNPTAFYLCASQDRGRSGELFFGEGSRLTVL.

The chain joins TRBV28 to TRBJ2-3; tentatively, D is TRBD1 (6 bases). The V end was cut by 5 bases, the J end by 4 bases, with 19 bases between. This CDR3 contains 16 residues. Germline-derived CDR1 and CDR2 are MDHEN and SYDVKM. The CDR3 DNA follows: TGTGCCAGCAGTCTCCGAACAGGGTCAGGTCCAGATACGCAGTATTTT. Its translation: CASSLRTGSGPDTQYF.

J is TRBJ1-6 and V is TRBV27; D gene uncertain. Germline CDR1 and CDR2: MNHEY and SMNVEV (reference sequence). Trimming pared 3 bases from V and 9 bases from J, leaving 6 bases between. The CDR3 sequence is 12 residues long. The CDR3, as DNA: TGTGCCAGCAGTTTCCCGGGTTCACCCCTCCACTTT. Amino acid sequence: CASSFPGSPLHF.

The chain has TRBV6-6 and TRBJ1-5, with 8 bases matching TRBD1. Trimming removed 7 bases from V and 7 bases from J; junction bases left unmatched: 9. The CDR3 loop spans 14 amino acids. Looked up from germline, CDR1 is MNHNY and CDR2 is SVGAGI (reference sequence). DNA for the CDR3: TGTGCCAGCACTATCACAGGGGGGCGCCAGCCCCAGCATTTT. This encodes CASTITGGRQPQHF.